This TCR beta chain was sequenced in a study of cytomegalovirus exposure and HLA in healthy donors. Turning to this clone: The antigen remains unidentified.

The CDR3 loop spans 16 amino acids. V trimming: 3 bases; J trimming: 0 bases; junction bases outside the gene matches: 2. The germline gives CDR1 MRHNA, CDR2 SNTAGT. PCR was performed using 60 Vbeta and 13 Jbeta primers. Repertoires were generated with immunoSEQ multiplex PCR, while TCRdb's copy carries only in-frame clones and drops some. The sample holds about 240,000 clones, about 81% seen once. Regarding the study as a whole: A few CMV-associated chains were confirmed in vitro to be specific for CMV antigens.

Material: PBMCs. This TCR came from a middle-aged woman in good health and CMV-seropositive. This chain joins TRBV6-4 and TRBJ1-6; TRBD1 matches 7 bases. The chain's CDR3 is CASSEQGSSYNSPLHF. The CDR3 DNA sequence: TGTGCCAGCAGTGAACAGGGGAGCTCCTATAATTCACCCCTCCACTTT.